This entry features one TCR beta chain sequence. Libraries were prepared by immunoSEQ multiplex PCR; TCRdb keeps only in-frame clonotypes and omits some of them. Of about 140,000 clones listed, more than 80% are singletons. The sample comes from a study of T cell responses to AZD1222 COVID-19 vaccine. Looked up from germline, CDR1 is SGHVS and CDR2 is FQNEAQ. V gave up 4 bases and J gave up 0 bases; unmatched junction bases: 6. The CDR3 spans 16 residues. The sequence derives from an adult in good health. Sequencing was performed on peripheral blood, taken on day 0 of AZD1222 vaccination. The J gene is TRBJ1-2, the V gene TRBV7-8; the match to TRBD1 covers 9 bases. The CDR3 loop reads CASSSLRTGANYGYTF. In DNA, the CDR3 is TGTGCCAGCAGCTCCCTTAGGACAGGGGCTAACTATGGCTACACCTTC.